A single sample gave rise to the 8 T cell receptor beta chains below, sequenced in a study of cytotoxic CD8 clonotypes in ibrutinib-treated CLL. The data were produced by immunoSEQ multiplex PCR, yet TCRdb's version contains in-frame clones alone and is incomplete. Of about 140,000 clones detected, 77% appear once; the ten largest clones hold approximately 27%. Sequenced material: PBMCs, taken after 12 months of ibrutinib treatment. The origin of the receptors is a human donor with chronic lymphocytic leukemia.

This chain uses TRBV7-2 with TRBJ2-5; 8 bases match TRBD1. The trim removed 5 bases at V and 5 bases at J, leaving 7 bases unmatched. CDR1 is SGHTA, CDR2 FQGNSA, per germline. This CDR3 is built from 14 residues. CDR3 in DNA: TGTGCCAGCAGCAAACCAGGGGGCTGGGAGACCCAGTACTTC. This sequence encodes CASSKPGGWETQYF.

This chain uses TRBV18 with TRBJ2-7; D gene unclear. Between the trimmed V and J ends, which lost 2 bases and 3 bases, there was a span of 11 bases. The CDR3 covers 14 residues. Germline CDR1 reads KGHSH; CDR2 reads LQKENI. The CDR3 region is CASSPYTVDYEQYF. Written as DNA, the CDR3 is TGTGCCAGCTCACCATATACAGTTGACTACGAGCAGTACTTC.

This chain links TRBV25-1 with TRBJ1-3, with D tentatively TRBD1 (5 bases). In germline, CDR1 is MGHDK, CDR2 SYGVNS. The CDR3 is made up of 14 amino acids. Trimming shortened V by 3 bases and J by 2 bases, and 8 bases separated the two germline ends. The DNA for the CDR3 is TGTGCCAGCAGTGACGGGGGACCTGGAAACACCATATATTTT. This sequence encodes CASSDGGPGNTIYF.

This clone was seen a handful of times. The rearrangement joins TRBV18 to TRBJ1-4, with a possible D match to TRBD1 (5 bases). The germline CDR1 and CDR2 sequences are KGHSH and LQKENI. Trimming cost V 3 bases and J 8 bases, with 13 bases left between them. The CDR3 runs to 14 residues. CDR3: CASSPLGGDEKLFF. CDR3 nucleotides: TGTGCCAGCTCACCGCTCGGGGGAGACGAAAAACTGTTTTTT. The variable domain in full, with the rest retrieved from reference TRBV18 and TRBJ1-4, is NAGVMQNPRHLVRRRGQEARLRCSPMKGHSHVYWYRQLPEEGLKFMVYLQKENIIDESGMPKERFSAEFPKEGPSILRIQQVVRGDSAAYFCASSPLGGDEKLFFGSGTQLSVL.

Points on this clone: Other DNA sequences in the same sample also yield this CDR3. The gene calls are TRBV7-9 and TRBJ2-3; a possible D gene is TRBD2 (6 bases). The CDR3 contains 15 residues. From germline, CDR1 is SEHNR and CDR2 FQNEAQ (reference sequence). V was shortened by 5 bases and J by 0 bases, with 12 bases between the two germline ends. Here the CDR3 reads CASSLGGASTDTQYF. In DNA form, the CDR3 reads TGTGCCAGCAGCCTGGGCGGGGCTAGCACAGATACGCAGTATTTT.

This clone came up a few times. The chain has TRBV27 and TRBJ2-7; unclear D gene. This CDR3 comprises 15 residues. The germline gives CDR1 MNHEY, CDR2 SMNVEV (reference sequence). Trimming took 5 bases from V and 5 from J, leaving 19 bases between them. The CDR3 DNA sequence: TGTGCCAGCAGTGTCTCAGCTGTTGGGCGGAACGAGCAGTACTTC. This gives the protein CASSVSAVGRNEQYF.

The chain has TRBV28 and TRBJ1-5; 8 nucleotides line up with TRBD1. The ends lost 5 bases at V and 7 bases at J; junction bases unmatched: 4. This CDR3 has 13 residues. The germline CDR1 and CDR2 sequences are MDHEN and SYDVKM. The CDR3 spells CASSGQGWQPQHF. The CDR3 coding sequence is TGTGCCAGCAGTGGACAGGGTTGGCAGCCCCAGCATTTT.

CDR3 loop: CASSLAGNGAQPQHF. The DNA of the CDR3 is TGTGCCAGCAGCTTAGCAGGGAACGGAGCTCAGCCCCAGCATTTT. The chain links TRBV7-6 to TRBJ1-5; D remains ambiguous. The CDR3 is 15 amino acids. Germline loops: CDR1 SGHVS, CDR2 FNYEAQ. Deletions cut 0 bases from V and 6 bases from J, with 12 bases between.